This T cell receptor beta chain stems from a study of Ad26.COV2.S vaccination and SARS-CoV-2 variants. Study-level background: Donor got 5x10^10 or 1x10^11 viral particles of Ad26.COV2.S.

Trimming stripped 6 bases from V and 5 bases from J, with 14 bases between. Germline-derived CDR1 and CDR2 are SEHNR and FQNEAQ (reference sequence). This CDR3 comprises 14 residues. Assay: immunoSEQ multiplex PCR; the TCRdb copy retains only in-frame clones and omits some. The sample includes hundreds of thousands of clones, 86% seen only once; the top ten take 9.5% to 12%. The treatment: approximately 18 received Ad26.COV2.S at low or high dose, single or two shots; 5 received placebo; per-sample allocation not given. Collection of the samples took place on day 63 after the first injection of vaccine or placebo.

The chain has TRBV7-9 and TRBJ2-1, with D perhaps TRBD1 (6 bases). Sequences were derived from peripheral blood, sampled in a trial of Ad26.COV2.S vaccine versus placebo. This TCR was recovered from a person aged 18-60 years who received the Ad26.COV2.S COVID-19 vaccine or a placebo. CDR3 nucleotides: TGTGCCAGCAGGCCCCGGGACACCGACAATGAGCAGTTCTTC. It specifies CASRPRDTDNEQFF.